This passage covers 13 T cell receptor beta chains from one sample sequenced in a study of T-cell memory formation after mild COVID-19. MiXCR was run by TCRdb on the 5' RACE reads, yielding one entry per CDR3 protein. The table lists some 69,000 distinct CDR3 sequences, 16% of them singletons, with under 35% in the top ten. Sequences were obtained from PBMCs or a T cell subset sorted from them (not recorded which). The receptors shown here come from an adult woman who had mild COVID-19 (a few samples of this study predate the infection). Cell type and time point are not known.

In its sample, this clonotype was seen a few times. The chain links TRBV19 to TRBJ2-1; D might be TRBD1 (6 bases). The CDR3 totals 14 residues. Trimming removed 5 bases from V and 5 bases from J, with 13 bases in between. Looked up from germline, CDR1 is LNHDA and CDR2 is SQIVND (reference sequence). CDR3 coding DNA: TGTGCCAGTAGTGTCGCGACAGGACACAATGAGCAGTTCTTC. Protein: CASSVATGHNEQFF.

The chain uses TRBV27 and TRBJ1-1; D is uncertain. The germline V and J ends were trimmed by 5 bases and 2 bases, with 6 bases remaining between them. The CDR3 is made up of 12 amino acids. CDR1 is MNHEY, CDR2 SMNVEV, per germline (reference sequence). The CDR3 sequence: CASSRHNTEAFF. CDR3 sequence (DNA): TGTGCCAGCAGTCGACATAACACTGAAGCTTTCTTT.

The chain links TRBV4-2 to TRBJ2-3; D is uncertain. Germline V gives CDR1 LGHNA, CDR2 YNFKEQ. CDR3 length: 18 amino acids. The ends were cut back, 0 bases at V and 2 bases at J, with 18 bases in the middle. The CDR3 region is CASSQDNYGSSVTDTQYF. The CDR3 bases are TGTGCCAGCAGCCAAGATAACTACGGCAGTTCCGTCACAGATACGCAGTATTTT.

V gene TRBV5-5 combines with J gene TRBJ2-7, with a weak D call TRBD1 (6 bases). This CDR3 is 16 amino acids long. The V gene's germline CDR1 is SGHKS and CDR2 YYEKEE (reference sequence). Trimming cost V 4 bases and J 0 bases, with 17 bases left between them. The CDR3 region has the DNA TGTGCCAGCAGCCGATTACAGGGTCGAAGCTCCTACGAGCAGTACTTC. Amino acid sequence: CASSRLQGRSSYEQYF.

V gene TRBV9 combines with J gene TRBJ1-5, with D perhaps TRBD1 (6 bases). CDR1 SGDLS and CDR2 YYNGEE come from the germline V gene. This CDR3 region has 14 residues. The V and J ends lost 0 bases and 5 bases respectively, with 9 bases between them. The CDR3 DNA follows: TGTGCCAGCAGCGTAGGGACAGACGATCAGCCCCAGCATTTT. Translating gives CASSVGTDDQPQHF.

The CDR3: CASTLRGMGEQYF. In nucleotides, the CDR3 is TGTGCCAGCACCCTGCGGGGTATGGGCGAGCAGTACTTC. J is TRBJ2-7 and V is TRBV5-6; D perhaps matches TRBD2 (6 bases). CDR1 is SGHDT, CDR2 YYEEEE, per germline. The germline V and J ends were trimmed by 6 bases and 6 bases, with 16 bases remaining between them. The length of the CDR3 is 13 residues.

This clonotype has a handful of counts. V gene TRBV7-9 combines with J gene TRBJ2-1; D is uncertain. Trimming removed 0 bases from V and 8 bases from J, with 17 bases in between. CDR1 is SEHNR and CDR2 is FQNEAQ in the germline V gene (reference sequence). This CDR3 comprises 16 residues. This chain's CDR3 is CASSLAPGTSDHEQFF. CDR3 nucleotides: TGTGCCAGCAGCTTAGCGCCGGGCACGAGCGACCATGAGCAGTTCTTC.

The J gene is TRBJ2-7, the V gene TRBV6-6, with D perhaps being TRBD1 or TRBD2 (5 bases each). The CDR3 has 13 amino acids. The V end lost 8 bases, the J end lost 1 base, and 12 bases lay between the germline ends. The germline gives CDR1 MNHNY, CDR2 SVGAGI (reference sequence). The CDR3 loop reads CASSPGASYEQYF. The CDR3 DNA reads as TGTGCCAGCTCCCCCGGGGCATCCTACGAGCAGTACTTC.

The chain carries TRBV7-6 and TRBJ2-1, with 10 positions matching TRBD2. The CDR3 spans 16 residues. Germline-derived CDR1 and CDR2 are SGHVS and FNYEAQ. The junction had 1 base not matched to a gene; V was cut back by 2 bases and J by 0 bases. CDR3 sequence (DNA): TGTGCCAGCAGCTTACTAGCGGGGGCCTCCTACAATGAGCAGTTCTTC. The encoded protein is CASSLLAGASYNEQFF.

V is TRBV9 and J is TRBJ1-1; a possible D gene is TRBD1 (5 bases). V lost 0 bases, J lost 1 base, and 7 bases lay in between. This CDR3 region has 14 residues. CDR1 and CDR2 from the germline V gene are SGDLS and YYNGEE. The CDR3 DNA reads TGTGCCAGCAGCGTAGCTACAGGGAACACTGAAGCTTTCTTT. Translating gives CASSVATGNTEAFF.

This clonotype was counted ten times or more. This rearrangement joins TRBV9 to TRBJ2-1; D gene unclear. The V end lost 4 bases, the J end lost 4 bases, and 12 bases lay between the germline ends. The CDR3 is 14 residues long. Per germline, CDR1 SGDLS and CDR2 YYNGEE. The DNA for the CDR3 is TGTGCCAGCAGCAAAAGGGTCACGTACAATGAGCAGTTCTTC. Its protein product is CASSKRVTYNEQFF.

There are a few counts of this clonotype. The rearrangement joins TRBV7-9 to TRBJ1-1; 9 bases are shared with TRBD1. CDR3 length: 14 amino acids. Germline V gene lookup returns CDR1 SEHNR and CDR2 FQNEAQ (reference sequence). Germline trimming cut 4 bases from V and 4 bases from J; bases unmatched to any gene: 4. The CDR3: CASSSGTGTTEAFF. The CDR3 DNA reads as TGTGCCAGCAGCTCCGGGACAGGGACCACTGAAGCTTTCTTT.

This rearrangement joins TRBV2 to TRBJ2-7; 7 nucleotides line up with TRBD1. Germline V gives CDR1 SNHLY, CDR2 FYNNEI. The CDR3 sequence is 16 residues long. The J segment lost 2 bases and the V segment lost 5 bases, leaving 12 bases of the junction unmatched. The CDR3 is CASSPLDRAPPYEQYF. CDR3 in DNA: TGTGCCAGCAGTCCCCTCGACAGGGCGCCTCCCTACGAGCAGTACTTC.